Each of the 14 T cell receptor beta chains below was sequenced from the same sample in a study of cytomegalovirus exposure and HLA in healthy donors. A multiplex PCR was run with 60 Vbeta primers and 13 Jbeta primers. Produced via immunoSEQ multiplex PCR; TCRdb's table is partial and in-frame only. The repertoire holds about 85,000 clones, with about 80% as singletons. Sequencing input: PBMCs. The receptors stem from a woman between 45 and 65 years old in good health and CMV-seropositive.

The J gene is TRBJ1-1, the V gene TRBV5-1, with 8 bases matching TRBD1. Germline V CDR1 and CDR2: SGHRS, YFSETQ. The CDR3 spans 13 residues. Losses at the gene ends were 4 bases for V and 4 bases for J; bases not matched to a gene: 3. CDR3 amino acids: CASSITGGTEAFF. As DNA, the CDR3 is TGCGCCAGCAGCATCACAGGGGGCACTGAAGCTTTCTTT.

The genes are TRBV29-1 and TRBJ2-2, with D possibly matching TRBD1 (6 bases). V lost 5 bases and J 6 bases, leaving 19 bases between the germline ends. This CDR3 contains 15 residues. Germline CDR1 is SQVTM and CDR2 is ANQGSEA. The CDR3 sequence is CSVMGAGISAGELFF. The CDR3 DNA sequence: TGCAGCGTTATGGGGGCAGGGATAAGTGCCGGGGAGCTGTTTTTT.

The chain combines TRBV18 with TRBJ1-1; D possibly corresponds to TRBD1 (5 bases). The length of the CDR3 is 13 residues. CDR1 is KGHSH and CDR2 is LQKENI in the germline V gene. V lost 8 bases and J 1 base, leaving 11 bases between the germline ends. The CDR3 DNA reads as TGTGCCAGCAGGCAGGGTGGGAACACTGAAGCTTTCTTT. Amino acid sequence: CASRQGGNTEAFF.

The rearrangement links TRBV19 to TRBJ2-2, with 11 bases that match TRBD2. CDR3 length: 15 residues. Germline assignment: CDR1 LNHDA and CDR2 SQIVND (reference sequence). Trimming cost V 3 bases and J 6 bases; bases outside gene matches: 3. The CDR3 here is CASSILAGGPGELFF. The DNA of the CDR3 is TGTGCCAGTAGTATTCTAGCGGGAGGCCCCGGGGAGCTGTTTTTT.

This chain links TRBV19 with TRBJ1-1; a weak D match, TRBD1 (5 bases). CDR3 size: 14 residues. Germline V CDR1 and CDR2: LNHDA, SQIVND (reference sequence). With 3 bases removed from V and 6 bases from J, the gap between germline ends came to 14 bases. Here the CDR3 reads CASSIGGMRAEAFF. The CDR3 bases are TGTGCCAGTAGTATTGGGGGGATGAGGGCTGAAGCTTTCTTT.

The V gene is TRBV20-1, the J gene TRBJ1-5; D gene ambiguous. The CDR3 covers 11 residues. From germline, CDR1 is DFQATT and CDR2 SNEGSKA (reference sequence). The V end was cut by 5 bases, the J end by 4 bases, with 6 bases between. The CDR3 sequence is CSAAGNQPQHF. The CDR3 nucleotides read TGCAGTGCTGCCGGGAATCAGCCCCAGCATTTT.

The V and J genes are TRBV30 and TRBJ1-5; 7 positions match TRBD1. Germline V lookup: CDR1 GTSNPN, CDR2 SVGIG (reference sequence). V dropped 0 bases and J dropped 8; count of bases not matched to a gene: 4. The CDR3 is 13 amino acids. The CDR3 is CAWSVQGFEPQHF. CDR3 nucleotide sequence: TGTGCCTGGAGTGTACAGGGGTTTGAGCCCCAGCATTTT.

This clone occurred once. The CDR3 DNA follows: TGTGCCAGCAGCTGGGACAGGGCCCACTACACCTTC. This sequence encodes CASSWDRAHYTF. This chain joins TRBV7-8 and TRBJ1-2; TRBD1 matches at 9 bases. The length of the CDR3 is 12 residues. The J segment lost 10 bases and the V segment lost 4 bases, leaving 4 bases of the junction unmatched. Germline V CDR1 and CDR2: SGHVS, FQNEAQ.

Here the CDR3 reads CASSTPTGETYGYTF. The CDR3 DNA sequence: TGTGCCAGCAGCACCCCGACAGGGGAAACCTATGGCTACACCTTC. The genes are TRBV5-4 and TRBJ1-2; TRBD1 aligns across 8 bases. Unmatched junction bases numbered 9, after V lost 4 bases and J lost 4 bases. The CDR3 is 15 amino acids. In germline, CDR1 is SGHNT, CDR2 YYREEE (reference sequence).

This chain uses TRBV14 with TRBJ1-1; D call uncertain. V was cut by 6 bases and J by 0 bases, with 14 bases left in between. CDR3 length equals 15 residues. The germline gives CDR1 SGHDN, CDR2 FVKESK. The CDR3 protein is CASSPHSPMNTEAFF. The CDR3 nucleotides are TGTGCCAGCAGTCCCCACTCGCCCATGAACACTGAAGCTTTCTTT.

The chain uses TRBV19 and TRBJ2-3; 7 bases match TRBD1. V shed 5 bases and J 1 base; nucleotides not matched to a gene: 6. The CDR3 loop spans 15 amino acids. CDR1 and CDR2 (germline): LNHDA, SQIVND (reference sequence). The CDR3 sequence is CASSATGAGTDTQYF. In nucleotides, the CDR3 is TGTGCCAGTAGTGCTACAGGGGCCGGCACAGATACGCAGTATTTT.

The chain uses TRBV6-5 and TRBJ1-4; 8 nucleotides match TRBD1. The germline CDR1 and CDR2 sequences are MNHEY and SVGAGI. The CDR3 length is 16 residues. The V segment lost 1 base and the J segment 3 bases; nucleotides outside the gene matches: 4. In DNA, the CDR3 is TGTGCCAGCAGTTACTTTCAGGGGGCTTCTAATGAAAAACTGTTTTTT. Its protein is CASSYFQGASNEKLFF.

The genes are TRBV6-5 and TRBJ1-5; TRBD1 aligns across 10 bases. Trimming cost V 6 bases and J 4 bases; bases outside gene matches: 6. CDR3 size: 15 residues. In germline, CDR1 is MNHEY, CDR2 SVGAGI. The CDR3 region has the DNA TGTGCCAGCAGCACCCGGACAGGGGGAAATCAGCCCCAGCATTTT. It is translated as CASSTRTGGNQPQHF.

The J gene is TRBJ2-5, the V gene TRBV7-6, with TRBD1 identical over 8 bases. Germline CDR1 SGHVS, CDR2 FNYEAQ. Losses at the gene ends were 4 bases for V and 4 bases for J; bases not matched to a gene: 2. The CDR3 extends over 13 amino acids. The CDR3 protein is CASSWTGLETQYF. The CDR3 nucleotides are TGTGCCAGCAGCTGGACAGGGTTAGAGACCCAGTACTTC.